Shown below are 12 T cell receptor beta chains from a single sample sequenced in a study of blood T cell repertoires in COVID-19. The data were produced by immunoSEQ multiplex PCR, yet TCRdb's version contains in-frame clones alone and is incomplete. Here the sample spans some 220,000 clones, 80% to 85% being singletons. The specimen sequenced was peripheral blood. The receptors originated from a woman aged 25 to 39 who had recovered from COVID-19.

The chain is built from TRBV27 and TRBJ1-5, with D perhaps matching TRBD1 (5 bases). Germline V lookup: CDR1 MNHEY, CDR2 SMNVEV (reference sequence). The CDR3 runs to 13 residues. V was cut by 10 bases and J by 0 bases, with 10 bases left in between. The DNA for the CDR3 is TGTGCCAATTCGACAGATAGCAATCAGCCCCAGCATTTT. Residues: CANSTDSNQPQHF.

The chain links TRBV7-2 to TRBJ1-4, with TRBD1 matching over 9 bases. This CDR3 contains 16 residues. CDR1 SGHTA and CDR2 FQGNSA come from the germline V gene. J gave up 8 bases and V 3 bases, and 10 bases lay outside the gene matches. The chain's CDR3 is CASSFQGTGLREKLFF. The CDR3 region has the DNA TGTGCCAGCAGCTTTCAAGGGACAGGGCTAAGAGAAAAACTGTTTTTT.

The chain is built from TRBV29-1 and TRBJ1-5; D might be TRBD1 (5 bases). This CDR3 is built from 14 residues. CDR1 is SQVTM and CDR2 is ANQGSEA in the germline V gene. Trimming took off 4 bases at V and 1 base at J, with 11 bases between the two ends. CDR3 nucleotide sequence: TGCAGCGTTGTCTCAGGGCACAGCAATCAGCCCCAGCATTTT. Encoded protein: CSVVSGHSNQPQHF.

The V and J genes are TRBV3-1 (or the pseudogene TRBV3-2) and TRBJ2-3; 10 nucleotides align to TRBD1. This CDR3 has 18 amino acids. Per germline, CDR1 LGHDT and CDR2 YNNKEL (reference sequence). The V and J ends lost 3 bases and 5 bases, in that order; junction bases with no gene match: 14. DNA of the CDR3: TGTGCCAGCAGCCAGTATACCCCAGACAGGGGGCCTGTAGATACGCAGTATTTT. As protein: CASSQYTPDRGPVDTQYF.

J is TRBJ1-3 and V is TRBV28; D perhaps matches TRBD1 (5 bases). Germline V gene lookup returns CDR1 MDHEN and CDR2 SYDVKM. The V end was cut by 5 bases, the J end by 3 bases, with 14 bases between. The CDR3 runs 15 residues. The CDR3 sequence is CASSDSGSVGNTIYF. CDR3 in DNA: TGTGCCAGCAGTGACAGCGGGTCGGTTGGAAACACCATATATTTT.

This clone was observed a single time. The chain employs TRBV7-2 and TRBJ2-3; 7 bases match TRBD2. Trimming removed 7 bases from V and 6 bases from J; junction bases left unmatched: 7. From germline, CDR1 is SGHTA and CDR2 FQGNSA. The CDR3 has 13 amino acids. CDR3 protein: CASTSTGGDTQYF. CDR3 DNA sequence: TGTGCCAGCACTTCCACCGGGGGGGATACGCAGTATTTT.

This chain links TRBV6-5 with TRBJ2-5, with TRBD1 matching 8 bases. Germline V gives CDR1 MNHEY, CDR2 SVGAGI. This CDR3 spans 11 amino acids. V trimming: 8 bases; J trimming: 10 bases; junction bases outside the gene matches: 6. CDR3: CASGRTGLQYF. CDR3 sequence (DNA): TGTGCCAGCGGGCGGACAGGGCTCCAGTACTTC.

V and J are TRBV5-1 and TRBJ2-7; D is possibly TRBD1 (7 bases). The CDR3 is made up of 15 amino acids. CDR1 SGHRS and CDR2 YFSETQ come from the germline V gene. V lost 4 bases and J lost 3, with 17 bases in between. CDR3 loop: CASSGGQGGLYEQYF. Here the CDR3 DNA reads TGCGCCAGCAGCGGCGGGCAGGGGGGCCTCTACGAGCAGTACTTC.

CDR3: CASSRGQGRSYEQYF. The CDR3 region has the DNA TGTGCCAGCAGCCGTGGACAGGGAAGGTCCTACGAGCAGTACTTC. V gene TRBV28 combines with J gene TRBJ2-7; 8 bases fit TRBD1. The junction had 8 bases not matched to a gene; V was cut back by 6 bases and J by 1 base. This CDR3 is built from 15 residues. Germline V gene data show CDR1 as MDHEN and CDR2 as SYDVKM.

V is TRBV11-2 and J is TRBJ2-5; the D gene is possibly TRBD1 (7 bases). Germline V gene lookup returns CDR1 SGHAT and CDR2 FQNNGV. This CDR3 has 17 amino acids. Between the trimmed V and J ends, which lost 4 bases and 5 bases, there was a span of 23 bases. CDR3 sequence reads: CASSWGRDREEYETQYF. In nucleotides, the CDR3 is TGTGCCAGCAGCTGGGGGAGAGACAGGGAGGAGTACGAGACCCAGTACTTC.

This rearrangement joins TRBV6-1 to TRBJ2-2, with no clear D. Germline loops: CDR1 MNHNS, CDR2 SASEGT. The CDR3 extends over 14 amino acids. The ends were cut back, 2 bases at V and 7 bases at J, with 11 bases in the middle. CDR3 coding DNA: TGTGCCAGCAGTGAAAAGTCAACGAGCGGGGAGCTGTTTTTT. It is translated as CASSEKSTSGELFF.

The chain couples TRBV12-3 or TRBV12-4 to TRBJ1-3; D possibly corresponds to TRBD1 (6 bases). The CDR3 has 13 amino acids. Trimming took off 8 bases at V and 0 bases at J, with 8 bases between the two ends. The CDR3 loop reads CASQGYSGNTIYF. CDR3 coding DNA: TGTGCCAGCCAGGGGTACTCTGGAAACACCATATATTTT.